Listed below are T cell receptor beta chains from one sample, sequenced in a study of blood T cell repertoires in COVID-19. Profiling relied on immunoSEQ multiplex PCR, and the TCRdb table lists in-frame clones only, not all of them. The sample carries a few hundred thousand clones, around 89% recorded once. The specimen was PBMCs or T cells enriched from blood (not recorded which). These receptors were obtained from a woman in her late teens or twenties with acute COVID-19. The CDR3 runs from the conserved cysteine through the conserved F or W. Fields, in order: J gene, clone size, D gene, V gene, CDR3 protein, CDR3 DNA. The D gene is left open where the match is weak. Rows give clone size only sometimes, using once, few, many, or a class for an expanded clone.

J: TRBJ2-1; size: NA; D: NA; V: TRBV2; CDR3: CASSDSNLPPRIGFNNEQFF; DNA: TGTGCCAGCAGTGACTCCAACTTGCCACCGCGGATCGGGTTTAACAATGAGCAGTTCTTC
J: TRBJ1-4; size: few; D: NA; V: TRBV5-1; CDR3: CASSPNTMANEKLFF; DNA: TGCGCCAGCAGCCCGAACACCATGGCTAATGAAAAACTGTTTTTT
J: TRBJ1-5; size: NA; D: NA; V: TRBV19; CDR3: CASSSTGDYQPQHF; DNA: TGTGCCAGTAGCTCGACAGGAGACTATCAGCCCCAGCATTTT
J: TRBJ1-2; size: NA; D: NA; V: TRBV4-1; CDR3: CASSLSDSIYGYTF; DNA: TGCGCCAGCAGCCTTTCGGACAGCATCTATGGCTACACCTTC
J: TRBJ2-5; size: NA; D: NA; V: TRBV7-2; CDR3: CASSLDARQETQYF; DNA: TGTGCCAGCAGCTTAGACGCGCGGCAAGAGACCCAGTACTTC
J: TRBJ2-1; size: NA; D: NA; V: TRBV9; CDR3: CASSLTPGPYNEQFF; DNA: TGTGCCAGCAGCCTGACCCCAGGGCCCTACAATGAGCAGTTCTTC
J: TRBJ2-3; size: NA; D: TRBD2; V: TRBV5-1; CDR3: CASRWQAGGDTQYF; DNA: TGCGCCAGCAGGTGGCAAGCGGGAGGAGATACGCAGTATTTT
J: TRBJ1-5; size: NA; D: NA; V: TRBV6-1; CDR3: CASSAEWGLSNQPQHF; DNA: TGTGCCAGCAGTGCGGAGTGGGGGCTTAGCAATCAGCCCCAGCATTTT
J: TRBJ1-1; size: once; D: NA; V: TRBV6-4; CDR3: CASSDSDGMRSNTEAFF; DNA: TGTGCCAGCAGTGACTCGGACGGGATGAGAAGCAACACTGAAGCTTTCTTT
J: TRBJ1-1; size: NA; D: NA; V: TRBV27; CDR3: CASRPTANTEAFF; DNA: TGTGCCAGCAGGCCTACAGCGAACACTGAAGCTTTCTTT
J: TRBJ1-3; size: once; D: NA; V: TRBV5-1; CDR3: CASSYEYSAGYSGNTIYF; DNA: TGCGCCAGCAGCTACGAATACTCGGCGGGATACTCTGGAAACACCATATATTTT
J: TRBJ2-7; size: NA; D: NA; V: TRBV30; CDR3: CAWTRDSSYEQYF; DNA: TGTGCCTGGACTAGAGACAGCTCCTACGAGCAGTACTTC
J: TRBJ2-7; size: NA; D: TRBD2; V: TRBV6-2/TRBV6-3; CDR3: CASRPGTSGSLREQYF; DNA: TGTGCCAGCAGACCTGGGACTAGCGGGAGTTTGAGAGAGCAGTACTTC
J: TRBJ2-1; size: NA; D: TRBD2; V: TRBV18; CDR3: CASSQETSGTNEQFF; DNA: TGTGCCAGCTCACAGGAGACTAGCGGGACGAATGAGCAGTTCTTC
J: TRBJ1-1; size: NA; D: NA; V: TRBV7-9; CDR3: CASSLEGASTEAFF; DNA: TGTGCCAGCAGCTTGGAAGGGGCGAGCACTGAAGCTTTCTTT
J: TRBJ2-3; size: NA; D: NA; V: TRBV12-2; CDR3: CASRLASRQAATDTQYF; DNA: TGTGCAAGTCGCTTAGCGAGTCGCCAGGCTGCGACAGATACGCAGTATTTT
J: TRBJ2-7; size: many; D: NA; V: TRBV28; CDR3: CASSQTYEQYF; DNA: TGTGCCAGCAGTCAAACCTACGAGCAGTACTTC
J: TRBJ2-1; size: NA; D: NA; V: TRBV28; CDR3: CASSGGRGRNEQFF; DNA: TGTGCCAGCAGTGGAGGGCGGGGGCGGAATGAGCAGTTCTTC
J: TRBJ2-7; size: NA; D: NA; V: TRBV28; CDR3: CASGPYEQYF; DNA: TGTGCCAGCGGCCCCTACGAGCAGTACTTC
J: TRBJ1-2; size: NA; D: TRBD1; V: TRBV11-1; CDR3: CASSLRQGDYGYTF; DNA: TGTGCCAGCAGCTTAAGACAGGGCGACTATGGCTACACCTTC
J: TRBJ1-1; size: NA; D: NA; V: TRBV19; CDR3: CASTPLKAGNTEAFF; DNA: TGTGCCAGTACCCCCCTCAAGGCAGGGAACACTGAAGCTTTCTTT
J: TRBJ1-5; size: NA; D: TRBD1; V: TRBV27; CDR3: CASSPSSTGGNQPQHF; DNA: TGTGCCAGCAGTCCGTCCTCGACAGGGGGCAATCAGCCCCAGCATTTT
J: TRBJ1-2; size: NA; D: NA; V: TRBV24-1; CDR3: CATSDPGFNYGYTF; DNA: TGTGCCACCAGTGACCCGGGATTTAACTATGGCTACACCTTC
J: TRBJ1-5; size: few; D: TRBD1; V: TRBV19; CDR3: CASSRDRGNQPQHF; DNA: TGTGCCAGTAGTCGGGACAGGGGAAATCAGCCCCAGCATTTT
J: TRBJ1-2; size: NA; D: NA; V: TRBV11-2; CDR3: CASSLDEAYGYTF; DNA: TGTGCCAGCAGCTTAGATGAGGCCTATGGCTACACCTTC
J: TRBJ2-7; size: NA; D: NA; V: TRBV5-1; CDR3: CASSLVSEATSSYEQYF; DNA: TGCGCCAGCAGCTTGGTGTCGGAGGCTACCTCCTCCTACGAGCAGTACTTC
J: TRBJ2-7; size: NA; D: TRBD1; V: TRBV27; CDR3: CASSFRTGGPYEQYF; DNA: TGTGCCAGCAGTTTCCGGACAGGGGGCCCCTACGAGCAGTACTTC
J: TRBJ2-5; size: NA; D: NA; V: TRBV9; CDR3: CASSQGHTETQYF; DNA: TGTGCCAGCAGCCAGGGACATACAGAGACCCAGTACTTC
J: TRBJ1-2; size: once; D: NA; V: TRBV20-1; CDR3: CSARGRGDYTF; DNA: TGCAGTGCTAGGGGCAGGGGCGACTACACCTTC
J: TRBJ2-1; size: NA; D: TRBD2; V: TRBV6-4; CDR3: CASSDSNGRVNEQFF; DNA: TGTGCCAGCAGTGACTCGAACGGGAGGGTGAATGAGCAGTTCTTC
J: TRBJ2-1; size: NA; D: TRBD2; V: TRBV18; CDR3: CASSPLSGGNEQFF; DNA: TGTGCCAGCTCACCACTTAGCGGGGGCAATGAGCAGTTCTTC
J: TRBJ2-5; size: NA; D: NA; V: TRBV9; CDR3: CASSVEGTGVETQYF; DNA: TGTGCCAGCAGCGTAGAGGGGACGGGAGTAGAGACCCAGTACTTC
J: TRBJ2-2; size: NA; D: TRBD2; V: TRBV9; CDR3: CASSVGSSGSAGELFF; DNA: TGTGCCAGCAGCGTAGGATCTAGCGGGAGTGCCGGGGAGCTGTTTTTT
J: TRBJ1-4; size: NA; D: NA; V: TRBV28; CDR3: CASSLSVAGTFNEKLFF; DNA: TGTGCCAGCAGTTTATCAGTGGCGGGCACCTTTAATGAAAAACTGTTTTTT
J: TRBJ1-1; size: NA; D: NA; V: TRBV30; CDR3: CAWSPGEGRGEAFF; DNA: TGTGCCTGGAGTCCCGGGGAGGGGAGGGGTGAAGCTTTCTTT
J: TRBJ2-3; size: once; D: TRBD2; V: TRBV25-1; CDR3: CASSSSPGGTQYF; DNA: TGTGCCAGCAGTAGCTCCCCGGGGGGTACGCAGTATTTT
J: TRBJ2-7; size: NA; D: TRBD1; V: TRBV30; CDR3: CAWSGQGYEQYF; DNA: TGTGCCTGGAGTGGACAGGGATACGAGCAGTACTTC
J: TRBJ2-1; size: once; D: NA; V: TRBV5-6; CDR3: CASSPRISGNEQFF; DNA: TGTGCCAGCAGCCCGCGGATCAGCGGCAATGAGCAGTTCTTC
J: TRBJ2-1; size: NA; D: NA; V: TRBV28; CDR3: CASSRPWVLTGEQFF; DNA: TGTGCCAGCAGTCGCCCGTGGGTCTTGACGGGGGAGCAGTTCTTC
J: TRBJ1-3; size: NA; D: NA; V: TRBV9; CDR3: CASSVAGVAGNTIYF; DNA: TGTGCCAGCAGCGTAGCAGGGGTGGCTGGAAACACCATATATTTT
J: TRBJ2-1; size: NA; D: NA; V: TRBV28; CDR3: CASSSDRNNEQFF; DNA: TGTGCCAGCAGTAGTGACAGGAATAATGAGCAGTTCTTC
J: TRBJ1-2; size: NA; D: NA; V: TRBV28; CDR3: CASSPIVRPRNTF; DNA: TGTGCCAGCAGTCCGATAGTAAGACCGCGGAACACCTTC